Listed below are T cell receptor beta chains from one sample, sequenced in a study of T cells in Graves' hyperthyroidism and ophthalmopathy. TCRdb independently ran MiXCR on the multiplex PCR reads; one entry per CDR3 protein. This table holds 340,000 or so distinct CDR3 sequences, roughly 21% found once. The sample was blood. The receptors derive from a woman between 45 and 60 years old with Graves' hyperthyroidism. The CDR3 runs from the conserved cysteine through the conserved F or W.

j_gene	v_gene	CDR3aa
TRBJ2-7	TRBV6-1	CATWTGAEQYF
TRBJ1-1	TRBV2	CASLTGSMAFF
TRBJ2-5	TRBV7-9	CASSFIRDRDGTQYF
TRBJ2-3	TRBV10-3	CASQGGGPDTQYF
TRBJ2-7	TRBV11-2	CASSLARQAYEQYF
TRBJ2-1	TRBV30	CAWSVAPLGLAHYNEQFF
TRBJ2-3	TRBV28	CASTGLAGGLSTQYF
TRBJ2-1	TRBV20-1	CSASGGTSHNEQFF
TRBJ2-3	TRBV7-8	CASSLLRMDTQYF
TRBJ2-2	TRBV29-1	CSVLTGNTGELFF
TRBJ1-1	TRBV2	CASSALGTEAFF
TRBJ2-6	TRBV6-5	CASSYYTPSTGANVLTF
TRBJ2-5	TRBV5-1	CASTPQEGRETQYF
TRBJ1-1	TRBV27	CASSSSNRLNTEAFF
TRBJ1-5	TRBV20-1	CSASPGGGRGQPQHF
TRBJ2-2	TRBV28	CASSLGGQRTGELFF
TRBJ2-7	TRBV30	CAWTPGHMNYEQYF
TRBJ2-3	TRBV29-1	CSVRTGASGTQYF
TRBJ2-2	TRBV12-3/TRBV12-4	CASTPPGHSNTGELFF
TRBJ2-7	TRBV2	CASSVRPNYEQYF
TRBJ2-3	TRBV5-1	CASSLVASTDTRYF
TRBJ2-1	TRBV7-3	CASSLFSGRGNEQFF
TRBJ1-2	TRBV5-1	CASRGRASGGGYGYTF
TRBJ2-1	TRBV29-1	CSVEASGRGEQFF
TRBJ1-1	TRBV30	CAWSSGTGVSGTEAFF
TRBJ1-2	TRBV12-3/TRBV12-4	CASRRTGTNYGYTF
TRBJ2-6	TRBV6-4	CASPNSSGLSGANVLTF
TRBJ2-2	TRBV7-3	CASSLRGTGGTGELFF
TRBJ2-7	TRBV5-1	CASSLEASRGSYEQYF
TRBJ2-1	TRBV28	CASSTKTGTTLYNEQFF
TRBJ2-4	TRBV3-1	CASSSGTGVAKNIQYF
TRBJ1-1	TRBV7-9	CASSLGSTDTEAFF
TRBJ2-2	TRBV12-3/TRBV12-4	CASLPFGVNTGELFF
TRBJ2-1	TRBV20-1	CSARETSPDEQFF
TRBJ1-1	TRBV9	CASSWDKDSQNTEAFF
TRBJ2-7	TRBV10-3	CAISAGGSSYEQYF
TRBJ1-2	TRBV6-1	CASSVTHNYGYTF
TRBJ2-5	TRBV5-8	CASSLLAGAGETQYF
TRBJ2-7	TRBV18	CASSTGTVAYEQYF
TRBJ2-5	TRBV29-1	CSVYPRGGETQYF
TRBJ2-7	TRBV4-1	CASSHNGTSVSYEQYF
TRBJ2-5	TRBV5-1	CASSLRGSQETQYF
TRBJ1-5	TRBV28	CASSSDSPNQPQHF
TRBJ1-2	TRBV15	CATSRDRTASMFYGYTF
TRBJ2-4	TRBV30	CAWSVSGRKGNIQYF
TRBJ1-2	TRBV20-1	CSADSGTGTYGYTF
TRBJ1-5	TRBV28	CASSYTGRSNQPQHF
TRBJ1-1	TRBV29-1	CSVAPEAFF
TRBJ2-2	TRBV19	CASRSLWVRTNTGELFF
TRBJ2-1	TRBV5-1	CASSFGLAGVLEQFF
TRBJ1-2	TRBV29-1	CSVGDRAYGYTF